The 14 T cell receptor beta chains below were found in one sample sequenced in a study of blood T cell repertoires in COVID-19. Data came from immunoSEQ multiplex PCR; TCRdb stores just in-frame clones and leaves some out. Of approximately 500,000 clones in the sample, around nine tenths are singletons; the top ten hold less than 9.5%. Sequencing used peripheral blood. All receptors come from a woman between 45 and 65 years old with COVID-19, enrolled during active disease.

V usage is TRBV29-1 and J usage is TRBJ2-7; D possibly corresponds to TRBD1 (6 bases). V lost 4 bases and J lost 0, with 13 bases in between. Per germline, CDR1 SQVTM and CDR2 ANQGSEA. The CDR3 is 14 residues long. The CDR3 bases are TGCAGCGTTGTAGGGGGAAGGGACTCCTACGAGCAGTACTTC. Encoded protein: CSVVGGRDSYEQYF.

This sequence joins TRBV6-5 and TRBJ1-2, with D tentatively TRBD1 (5 bases). V gave up 6 bases and J gave up 6 bases, with 14 bases separating them. The CDR3 length is 13 residues. Germline V CDR1 and CDR2: MNHEY, SVGAGI. The CDR3 nucleotides read TGTGCCAGCAGACCGACAGTTTCCCATGGCTACACCTTC. Protein product: CASRPTVSHGYTF.

The rearrangement joins TRBV6-5 to TRBJ1-2; 9 bases are shared with TRBD1. CDR3 length: 13 residues. Trimming removed 6 bases from V and 7 bases from J; junction bases left unmatched: 6. Germline loops: CDR1 MNHEY, CDR2 SVGAGI. This CDR3 reads CASSFTGGTGYTF. CDR3 nucleotides: TGTGCCAGCAGCTTCACAGGGGGCACTGGCTACACCTTC.

This rearrangement joins TRBV2 to TRBJ2-7, with D maybe TRBD1 (6 bases). This CDR3 has 13 amino acids. The V gene's germline CDR1 is SNHLY and CDR2 FYNNEI. V dropped 8 bases and J dropped 2 bases, with 13 bases sitting between them. DNA for the CDR3: TGTGCCAGCCTCCCCCGGACAGCCTACGAGCAGTACTTC. Encoded protein: CASLPRTAYEQYF. Together with reference TRBV2 and TRBJ2-7, the CDR3 gives the full variable domain: EPEVTQTPSHQVTQMGQEVILRCVPISNHLYFYWYRQILGQKVEFLVSFYNNEISEKSEIFDDQFSVERPDGSNFTLKIRSTKLEDSAMYFCASLPRTAYEQYFGPGTRLTVT.

The DNA for the CDR3 is TGTGCCAGCAGCCTTACTAACGCGGGGACAGATACGCAGTATTTT. Residues: CASSLTNAGTDTQYF. This chain links TRBV28 with TRBJ2-3; D perhaps matches TRBD2 (6 bases). With 6 bases removed from V and 3 bases from J, the gap between germline ends came to 16 bases. CDR1 is MDHEN and CDR2 is SYDVKM in the germline V gene. CDR3 length: 15 residues.

The table lists this clone with a count of one. The J gene is TRBJ1-6, the V gene TRBV5-1; a possible D gene is TRBD1 (5 bases). Germline assignment: CDR1 SGHRS and CDR2 YFSETQ. Trimming pared 6 bases from V and 10 bases from J, leaving 17 bases between. The CDR3 runs 14 residues. The CDR3 reads CASTPGGGGSPLHF. The CDR3, as DNA: TGCGCCAGCACTCCTGGGGGGGGAGGATCACCCCTCCACTTT. Full variable domain (outside the CDR3, taken from reference TRBV5-1 and TRBJ1-6): KAGVTQTPRYLIKTRGQQVTLSCSPISGHRSVSWYQQTPGQGLQFLFEYFSETQRNKGNFPGRFSGRQFSNSRSEMNVSTLELGDSALYLCASTPGGGGSPLHFGNGTRLTVT.

The table lists this clone with a count of one. The genes are TRBV18 and TRBJ1-2, with 7 nucleotides matching TRBD1. Germline CDR1 reads KGHSH; CDR2 reads LQKENI. This CDR3 contains 13 residues. V was clipped by 5 bases and J by 6 bases; unmatched bases: 6. As DNA, the CDR3 is TGTGCCAGCTCATCACAGGGGAGGGATGGCTACACCTTC. This encodes CASSSQGRDGYTF.

The genes are TRBV7-2 and TRBJ1-1, with D uncertain. Germline V gene lookup returns CDR1 SGHTA and CDR2 FQGNSA. The CDR3 contains 13 residues. V lost 5 bases and J lost 3, with 10 bases in between. The CDR3 region is CASSKFGDTEAFF. DNA of the CDR3: TGTGCCAGCAGCAAGTTCGGGGACACTGAAGCTTTCTTT.

This chain uses TRBV10-3 with TRBJ1-1, with TRBD1 as a possible D gene (6 bases). Trimming pared 2 bases from V and 0 bases from J, leaving 13 bases between. CDR3 length: 16 residues. Per germline, CDR1 ENHRY and CDR2 SYGVKD. The CDR3 sequence is CAISERGGGVNTEAFF. The DNA of the CDR3 is TGTGCCATCAGTGAGAGGGGGGGAGGAGTGAACACTGAAGCTTTCTTT.

This rearrangement joins TRBV2 to TRBJ2-3, with 12 bases identical to TRBD2. CDR3 length: 14 amino acids. V was pared by 6 bases and J by 8 bases, with 6 bases of the junction left unmatched. Germline values: CDR1 SNHLY, CDR2 FYNNEI. The CDR3 DNA reads as TGTGCCAGCAGGGCGACTAGCGGGGGTAGTACGCAGTATTTT. Translated, it gives CASRATSGGSTQYF.

The chain has TRBV29-1 and TRBJ1-3; D unclear. V was cut by 3 bases and J by 2 bases, with 8 bases left in between. Germline loops: CDR1 SQVTM, CDR2 ANQGSEA. The CDR3 is 13 amino acids. CDR3 DNA: TGCAGCGTTGACCCAGGCGCTGGAAACACCATATATTTT. Protein: CSVDPGAGNTIYF.

The rearrangement links TRBV28 to TRBJ1-1, with D unclear. CDR1 MDHEN and CDR2 SYDVKM come from the germline V gene. The V gene lost 7 bases and the J gene lost 4 bases, with 19 bases spanning the gap. This CDR3 has 15 residues. This CDR3 reads CASTVWGVGFTEAFF. CDR3 bases: TGTGCCAGCACCGTTTGGGGAGTAGGATTCACTGAAGCTTTCTTT.

This chain connects TRBV6-6 to TRBJ2-3; 9 bases are a match to TRBD2. The trim removed 5 bases at V and 3 bases at J, leaving 9 bases unmatched. CDR3 length equals 16 residues. CDR1 is MNHNY, CDR2 SVGAGI, per germline (reference sequence). CDR3 DNA: TGTGCCAGCAGTCTAATGCGCGGGGGGGCAACAGATACGCAGTATTTT. As protein: CASSLMRGGATDTQYF.

This clone was observed a handful of times. The V call is TRBV6-1, the J call TRBJ2-7; D is unresolved. Germline values: CDR1 MNHNS, CDR2 SASEGT. Trimming cost V 3 bases and J 1 base, with 10 bases left between them. CDR3 length: 14 amino acids. CDR3 region: CASSEVTVSYEQYF. Written as DNA, the CDR3 is TGTGCCAGCAGTGAGGTAACAGTGTCCTACGAGCAGTACTTC.